Presented here are 25 T cell receptor beta chains from one specimen sequenced in a study of glioma-infiltrating T cells after dendritic cell vaccination (TCRdb year 2016). Library generation was performed with the immunoSEQ multiplex PCR assay. TCRdb mirrors the immuneACCESS table, restricted to in-frame sequences. Some clones are absent from its copies; in checked studies, under half trace to an unresolved V gene, and the reason for the others is unknown. The sample profile shows approximately 90,000 clones; roughly 84% of them were found once. About 3.2% of the sample goes to the ten largest clones. Sequenced here: blood, sampled before dendritic cell vaccination. These receptors all stem from a human donor with glioblastoma.

The chain carries TRBV6-5 and TRBJ1-1; D possibly corresponds to TRBD1 (6 bases). There are 12 residues in the CDR3. With 5 bases removed from V and 10 bases from J, the gap between germline ends came to 14 bases. The germline gives CDR1 MNHEY, CDR2 SVGAGI. In DNA, the CDR3 is TGTGCCAGCAGTCCCAGGGGCGGGGGAGCTTTCTTT. Protein: CASSPRGGGAFF.

The chain has TRBV7-9 and TRBJ2-7; D remains unclear. Germline CDR1 reads SEHNR; CDR2 reads FQNEAQ (reference sequence). Trimming removed 0 bases from V and 1 base from J, with 7 bases in between. The CDR3 totals 14 residues. In nucleotides, the CDR3 is TGTGCCAGCAGCTTAGCGTACAGTTCCTACGAGCAGTACTTC. Translating it yields CASSLAYSSYEQYF. The full variable domain, its missing parts supplied by reference TRBV7-9 and TRBJ2-7, is DTGVSQNPRHKITKRGQNVTFRCDPISEHNRLYWYRQTLGQGPEFLTYFQNEAQLEKSRLLSDRFSAERPKGSFSTLEIQRTEQGDSAMYLCASSLAYSSYEQYFGPGTRLTVT.

The chain joins TRBV5-1 to TRBJ1-1; D not resolved. Trimming stripped 4 bases from V and 3 bases from J, with 19 bases between. Germline CDR1 reads SGHRS; CDR2 reads YFSETQ. The CDR3 runs to 16 residues. CDR3 in DNA: TGCGCCAGCAGCCATGCTTCGGCGGGGAGGTACACTGAAGCTTTCTTT. Translating it yields CASSHASAGRYTEAFF.

The rearrangement joins TRBV2 to TRBJ2-7; D call uncertain. CDR1 is SNHLY and CDR2 is FYNNEI in the germline V gene. The germline V and J ends were trimmed by 8 bases and 1 base, with 9 bases remaining between them. CDR3 length: 12 amino acids. CDR3 sequence: CASHGGSYEQYF. As DNA, the CDR3 is TGTGCCAGCCACGGCGGTTCCTACGAGCAGTACTTC.

The V and J genes are TRBV4-1 and TRBJ2-5, with TRBD2 matching 7 bases. The V segment lost 1 base and the J segment 9 bases; nucleotides outside the gene matches: 5. The CDR3 is 13 amino acids. CDR1 is MGHRA and CDR2 is YSYEKL in the germline V gene. CDR3 loop: CASSQGGGLAQYF. The CDR3, as DNA: TGCGCCAGCAGCCAAGGGGGGGGGTTGGCCCAGTACTTC.

This chain links TRBV7-9 with TRBJ1-5; a weak D match, TRBD1 (5 bases). Germline CDR1 is SEHNR and CDR2 is FQNEAQ (reference sequence). V dropped 5 bases and J dropped 2 bases, with 13 bases sitting between them. CDR3 length equals 15 residues. The CDR3 sequence is CASSPRGVGNQPQHF. CDR3 sequence (DNA): TGTGCCAGCAGCCCGCGGGGGGTCGGCAATCAGCCCCAGCATTTT.

V usage is TRBV27 and J usage is TRBJ1-1; 7 bases fit TRBD1. The CDR3 extends over 16 amino acids. The V segment lost 5 bases and the J segment 0 bases; nucleotides outside the gene matches: 9. Germline values: CDR1 MNHEY, CDR2 SMNVEV (reference sequence). The CDR3 protein is CASSADRTPMNTEAFF. Written as DNA, the CDR3 is TGTGCCAGCAGTGCGGACAGGACCCCGATGAACACTGAAGCTTTCTTT.

The chain has TRBV5-4 and TRBJ1-1; unclear D gene. The germline CDR1 and CDR2 sequences are SGHNT and YYREEE (reference sequence). Trimming removed 4 bases from V and 4 bases from J, with 14 bases in between. The CDR3 spans 14 residues. The CDR3 DNA follows: TGTGCCAGCAGCCTTCGGGGTTCTGGCACTGAAGCTTTCTTT. Its protein is CASSLRGSGTEAFF.

V is TRBV28 and J is TRBJ1-2; D ambiguous. Germline V gene lookup returns CDR1 MDHEN and CDR2 SYDVKM. V lost 7 bases and J lost 6, with 9 bases in between. This CDR3 region has 11 residues. CDR3 sequence: CASNWEDGYTF. The CDR3 DNA follows: TGTGCCAGCAACTGGGAGGATGGCTACACCTTC.

This clone was recorded only once. CDR3 amino acids: CASRTQGASPGNTIYF. CDR3 sequence (DNA): TGTGCCAGCAGGACCCAGGGGGCCTCGCCTGGAAACACCATATATTTT. The chain combines TRBV2 with TRBJ1-3, with 8 bases matching TRBD1. With 6 bases clipped from V and 2 bases from J, the junction kept 9 bases outside the gene matches. There are 16 residues in the CDR3. Germline V gene sequence: CDR1 SNHLY, CDR2 FYNNEI.

This clone has at least ten counts. The rearrangement uses TRBV27 and TRBJ1-2; D uncertain. The CDR3 is made up of 16 amino acids. Looked up from germline, CDR1 is MNHEY and CDR2 is SMNVEV (reference sequence). With 8 bases removed from V and 0 bases from J, the gap between germline ends came to 19 bases. CDR3 in amino acids: CASFTFRHESNYGYTF. The CDR3 DNA reads TGTGCCAGCTTCACCTTCCGACACGAGTCTAACTATGGCTACACCTTC.

This sequence joins TRBV5-1 and TRBJ2-7, with 9 positions matching TRBD1. This CDR3 is 14 amino acids long. CDR1 is SGHRS, CDR2 YFSETQ, per germline. Trimming removed 6 bases from V and 0 bases from J; junction bases left unmatched: 4. CDR3 region: CASTQTGGSYEQYF. The CDR3 nucleotides read TGCGCCAGCACCCAGACAGGGGGCTCCTACGAGCAGTACTTC.

This rearrangement joins TRBV19 to TRBJ1-2; a possible D gene is TRBD1 (5 bases). V shed 1 base and J shed 0 bases, with 9 bases lying between them. CDR1 is LNHDA, CDR2 SQIVND, per germline (reference sequence). The CDR3 is 15 residues long. CDR3 in DNA: TGTGCCAGTAGTATAGTAAGGGGATCTAACTATGGCTACACCTTC. Residues: CASSIVRGSNYGYTF.

V gene TRBV5-1 combines with J gene TRBJ2-3; possibly TRBD2 for D (5 bases). The V and J ends lost 5 bases and 1 base respectively, with 11 bases between them. This CDR3 has 14 amino acids. Germline values: CDR1 SGHRS, CDR2 YFSETQ. The CDR3 loop reads CASRVGEGTDTQYF. DNA for the CDR3: TGCGCCAGCAGGGTGGGAGAGGGCACAGATACGCAGTATTTT.

The gene calls are TRBV6-5 and TRBJ2-2; D might be TRBD1 (5 bases). Deletions cut 8 bases from V and 5 bases from J, with 12 bases between. The CDR3 sequence is 13 residues long. Germline-derived CDR1 and CDR2 are MNHEY and SVGAGI. As DNA, the CDR3 is TGTGCCAGCTCAAACCAGGGAACCGGGGAGCTGTTTTTT. This codes for CASSNQGTGELFF.

The chain joins TRBV11-3 to TRBJ2-1; 12 nucleotides align to TRBD2. The CDR3 length is 16 residues. CDR1 and CDR2 from the germline V gene are SGHNT and YENEEA. V shed 5 bases and J 5 bases; nucleotides not matched to a gene: 7. The CDR3 sequence is CASSPRTSGTNNEQFF. The CDR3 DNA sequence: TGTGCCAGCAGCCCTAGGACTAGCGGGACTAACAATGAGCAGTTCTTC.

In its sample, this clone was seen once. The chain recombines TRBV6-1 with TRBJ1-4, with 10 positions matching TRBD1. J gave up 7 bases and V 5 bases, and 7 bases lay outside the gene matches. This CDR3 is 15 amino acids long. Germline V CDR1 and CDR2: MNHNS, SASEGT. CDR3 DNA: TGTGCCAGCAGTACCCCGGGACAGGGGCGTGAAAAACTGTTTTTT. It encodes CASSTPGQGREKLFF.

The chain links TRBV7-9 to TRBJ1-1, with D tentatively TRBD1 (6 bases). CDR1 SEHNR and CDR2 FQNEAQ come from the germline V gene (reference sequence). V lost 1 base and J lost 6, with 12 bases in between. CDR3 size: 14 residues. The CDR3, as DNA: TGTGCCAGCAGCTTAGGTACAGGGTCCGCTGAAGCTTTCTTT. Its protein product is CASSLGTGSAEAFF.

The V gene is TRBV5-1, the J gene TRBJ1-5; D is unresolved. CDR1 is SGHRS and CDR2 is YFSETQ in the germline V gene. Between the trimmed V and J ends, which lost 1 base and 3 bases, there was a span of 11 bases. This CDR3 region has 15 residues. As DNA, the CDR3 is TGCGCCAGCAGCTTGTTCGGCGGTGACAATCAGCCCCAGCATTTT. As protein: CASSLFGGDNQPQHF.

J is TRBJ1-1 and V is TRBV5-6, with D perhaps TRBD1 (6 bases). The CDR3 is 15 residues long. Looked up from germline, CDR1 is SGHDT and CDR2 is YYEEEE. V was clipped by 0 bases and J by 3 bases, with 12 bases between them. CDR3 in DNA: TGTGCCAGCAGCTTGGCAGGGACAACGGACACTGAAGCTTTCTTT. The encoded protein is CASSLAGTTDTEAFF.

The rearrangement joins TRBV5-6 to TRBJ2-4; TRBD2 aligns across 7 bases. The J segment lost 1 base and the V segment lost 7 bases, leaving 11 bases of the junction unmatched. In germline, CDR1 is SGHDT, CDR2 YYEEEE. The length of the CDR3 is 16 residues. CDR3 sequence reads: CASSRWGGLAKNIQYF. The CDR3 region has the DNA TGTGCCAGCTCTCGCTGGGGGGGTTTGGCCAAAAACATTCAGTACTTC.

This chain joins TRBV5-1 and TRBJ2-2, with 10 bases matching TRBD2. The CDR3 consists of 15 residues. The V and J ends lost 7 bases and 1 base, in that order; junction bases with no gene match: 4. Germline CDR1 and CDR2: SGHRS and YFSETQ. Written as DNA, the CDR3 is TGCGCCAGCGGGCCTAGCGGGAGGAACACCGGGGAGCTGTTTTTT. Residues: CASGPSGRNTGELFF.

The V call is TRBV27, the J call TRBJ1-2, with a tentative D call TRBD1 (6 bases). The CDR3 has 15 amino acids. Germline V gene lookup returns CDR1 MNHEY and CDR2 SMNVEV (reference sequence). V shed 3 bases and J shed 4 bases, with 15 bases lying between them. The CDR3 protein is CASSLSYRGGYGYTF. The CDR3 DNA follows: TGTGCCAGCAGTTTGTCCTATAGGGGGGGCTATGGCTACACCTTC.

The V and J genes are TRBV29-1 and TRBJ2-3; 9 positions agree with TRBD2. Trimming cost V 4 bases and J 6 bases; bases outside gene matches: 8. CDR3 size: 14 residues. Germline values: CDR1 SQVTM, CDR2 ANQGSEA. CDR3 sequence (DNA): TGCAGCGTTGGAGTTAGCGGGAGATACGATACGCAGTATTTT. The encoded protein is CSVGVSGRYDTQYF.

This clone has only a few counts. The chain employs TRBV5-1 and TRBJ1-1; 11 bases are a match to TRBD1. Trimming at V came to 2 bases and at J to 1 base, leaving 7 bases not matched to a gene. Germline V gene lookup returns CDR1 SGHRS and CDR2 YFSETQ. The CDR3 extends over 17 amino acids. The CDR3 nucleotides are TGCGCCAGCAGCTTTGGGGACAGGGGGTCCCAGAACACTGAAGCTTTCTTT. Amino acids: CASSFGDRGSQNTEAFF.